This TCR beta chain was profiled in a study of T cells in Graves' hyperthyroidism and ophthalmopathy (dated by TCRdb to the late 2010s). Some background on the complete study: Peripheral blood samples were taken at initial diagnosis, before any treatment was given. Following sampling, methimazole starting at 30 mg daily was given to hyperthyroidism patients, and high-dose intravenous methylprednisolone was given to ophthalmopathy patients. A discovery cohort of around 98 patients, approximately 44 with Graves' ophthalmopathy and roughly 59 with stable Graves' hyperthyroidism, was used to find distinguishing TCR V-J signatures. The paper reports TCR Vbeta CDR3 sequencing of some 140 peripheral blood samples: around 45 ophthalmopathy, over 70 hyperthyroidism and around 17 progressor patients. Prospective prediction of ophthalmopathy was tested in an independent validation cohort consisting of about 19 hyperthyroidism patients and over 15 patients who later progressed to ophthalmopathy. In addition, the study compared T-cell repertoires in thyroid tissue and in blood from six Graves' hyperthyroidism patients. The 100 discovery patients were divided at random into training and test sets in a 7:3 ratio. The research as a whole found: No statistical method was used to set the sample size in advance, and investigators knew the group allocation. In validation, the model predicted progression to ophthalmopathy with roughly 66% sensitivity and 72% to 85% specificity, a median of 6.5 months before onset. A 13 V-J signature model separated ophthalmopathy from stable hyperthyroidism, with approximately 87% sensitivity and approximately 81% specificity in cross-validation and 80%/75% in testing. Most expanded thyroid clonotypes (frequency above 0.001) were also detected in blood, a finding suggesting that blood repertoires may reflect thyroid immune responses.

Between the V and J ends, shortened by 4 bases and 2 bases respectively, the junction contains 15 bases. Its CDR3 holds 15 amino acids, cysteine through phenylalanine. The entry retains the CDR3 DNA only, 45 bases that are in frame from base 1. In the germline V gene, CDR1 corresponds to SGHRS and CDR2 to YFSETQ. Ophthalmopathy patients had moderately to severely active disease, with a Clinical Activity Score of 3 or more, a NOSPECS grade of 4 or more, and a disease duration of less than 3 months. Any patient with an uncontrolled infection, another autoimmune disease, pregnancy or lactation was excluded. Diagnoses were established on the basis of clinical symptoms, serum thyroxine and TRAb, thyroid ultrasound, and orbital computed tomography. Ficoll-Paque density gradient centrifugation was used to isolate PBMCs from 10 ml of fresh peripheral blood. Total RNA was extracted using Trizol reagent, and RNA quality was assessed on an Agilent 2100 Bioanalyzer.

About this clonotype itself: Its binding antigen is unknown. One base away there is no much larger clone; base qualities are not given.

The TCR beta CDR3 regions were amplified from the RNA transcripts. A first-round RT-PCR of the TCR CDR3 used the HTBI primer set with the Qiagen OneStep RT-PCR kit. The libraries were constructed in a second round of multiplex PCR and then size-selected and purified. The libraries were sequenced on an Illumina HiSeq2000 using paired-end 100 bp reads. In the original analysis: SOAPnuke was used to process the raw data, removing reads that contained adapters or uncalled bases, had a mean Phred below 15, or lacked an exact match to the constant primer or identifier. COPE v1.2.5 was used to merge high-quality paired reads, and clonotypes were defined as unique nucleotide sequences. Clonotypes were aligned to IMGT TRBV, TRBD and TRBJ reference segments using MiTCR v1.1. Only V-J combinations with frequency above 0.0001, covering 99% to 99.2% of repertoires, were analysed. The TCS score was defined as F50 (clonal expansion) divided by E x V (chaos), with BLOSUM62-based TCRdist calculated between CDR3 peptides within each V-J. Welch's t-statistics and random forest reduced some 510 V-J features to around 14, which were used in a naive Bayes classifier (R e1071). Using fastp at Q25 and MiXCR, TCRdb reprocessed the public reads and kept productive beta chains. Duplicate CDR3 protein sequences are folded into a single record with the most common DNA and genes. Clone size and V and J calls follow TCRdb, not the original study. This sample comprises fewer than 450,000 distinct CDR3 sequences, about 15% of them detected only once. The ten top clones hold around 20% of the sample.

The clonotype originates from a woman aged 55-69 years with Graves' ophthalmopathy. What was sequenced was blood. In this chain, TRBV5-1 is recombined with TRBJ2-5, with the D segment possibly TRBD1 or TRBD2, each aligning over 6 bases. Here the CDR3 is given as CASSKVGGPQETQYF. The nucleotides are TGCGCCAGCAGCAAAGTCGGGGGCCCGCAAGAGACCCAGTACTTC.